Listed here is a single T cell receptor beta chain. What it recognizes is unknown. This specimen comes from a study of cytomegalovirus exposure and HLA in healthy donors. Whole-study results and caveats: The later analysis indicated that the majority of CMV-associated TCR beta chains appeared HLA-restricted.

In the PCR, 60 Vbeta and 13 Jbeta primers were used. Produced via immunoSEQ multiplex PCR; TCRdb's table is partial and in-frame only. The data hold more than 90,000 clones, with 65% to 80% observed a single time. Germline CDR1 reads MNHNS; CDR2 reads SASEGT. CDR3 length: 16 residues. The J segment lost 2 bases and the V segment lost 2 bases, leaving 3 bases of the junction unmatched. This sequence originates from a woman aged 40 to 50 in good health and CMV-seronegative. Specimen: PBMCs. This chain uses TRBV6-1 with TRBJ2-1, with 10 nucleotides matching TRBD2. For the CDR3, the DNA is TGTGCCAGCAGTGAACTAGCGGGGGTCCCCTACAATGAGCAGTTCTTC. Translation: CASSELAGVPYNEQFF.